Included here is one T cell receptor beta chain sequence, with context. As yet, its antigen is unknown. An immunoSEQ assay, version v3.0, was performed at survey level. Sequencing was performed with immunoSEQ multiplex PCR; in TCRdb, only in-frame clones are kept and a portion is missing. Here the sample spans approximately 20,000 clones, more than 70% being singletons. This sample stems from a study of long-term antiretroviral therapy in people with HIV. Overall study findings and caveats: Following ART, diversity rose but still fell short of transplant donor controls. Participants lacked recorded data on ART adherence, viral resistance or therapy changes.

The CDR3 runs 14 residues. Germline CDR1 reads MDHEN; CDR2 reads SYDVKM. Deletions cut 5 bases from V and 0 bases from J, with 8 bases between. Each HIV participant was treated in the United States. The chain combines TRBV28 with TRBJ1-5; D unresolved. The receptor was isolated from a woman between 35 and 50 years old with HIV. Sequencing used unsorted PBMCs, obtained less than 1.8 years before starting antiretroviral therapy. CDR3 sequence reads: CASSPTDSNQPQHF. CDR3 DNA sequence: TGTGCCAGCAGTCCAACAGATAGCAATCAGCCCCAGCATTTT. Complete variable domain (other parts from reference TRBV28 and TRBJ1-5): DVKVTQSSRYLVKRTGEKVFLECVQDMDHENMFWYRQDPGLGLRLIYFSYDVKMKEKGDIPEGYSVSREKKERFSLILESASTNQTSMYLCASSPTDSNQPQHFGDGTRLSIL.